This TCR beta chain is drawn from a study of blood T cells in healthy people across ages. This clonotype occurred many times. The use of a sample-barcoded 5' primer and a J-beta primer mix characterized a second PCR of about 6 to 12 cycles. TCRdb re-called the 5' RACE reads with MiXCR, one entry per CDR3 protein. The sample consists of 1.5 million to 2 million distinct CDR3 sequences, roughly 27% of them appearing once. The germline V and J ends were trimmed by 5 bases and 10 bases, with 15 bases remaining between them. The CDR3 is 13 residues long. The chain links TRBV12-3 or TRBV12-4 to TRBJ2-1, with a weak D call TRBD2 (6 bases). Sequencing was carried out using blood. This TCR derives from a woman between 25 and 40 years old in good health. In DNA form, the CDR3 reads TGTGCCAGCAGTGGGGACGCGGCGGGAGAGCAGTTCTTC. As protein: CASSGDAAGEQFF.